This TCR beta chain was observed in a study of blood T cell repertoires in COVID-19. Study-wide context: Acute and convalescent COVID-19 samples came from the United States, Italy and Spain.

TCRdb keeps only in-frame clones here, not all; method: immunoSEQ multiplex PCR. The table records roughly 120,000 clones, approximately 80% of them present only once. The V end lost 6 bases, the J end lost 1 base, and 13 bases lay between the germline ends. The germline V gene has CDR1 ENHRY and CDR2 SYGVKD. The CDR3 totals 15 residues. The sequence came from a man aged 45 to 65 with acute or convalescent COVID-19. The chain joins TRBV10-3 to TRBJ1-5; D unclear. The specimen was peripheral blood. CDR3 DNA sequence: TGTGCCATCAGCTCTCTTGGGGAGAGCAATCAGCCCCAGCATTTT. It yields the protein CAISSLGESNQPQHF.